Following are 23 T cell receptor beta chains from one sample sequenced in a study of blood T cell repertoires in COVID-19. The assay was immunoSEQ multiplex PCR, and TCRdb's table has in-frame clones only and misses some. The table has some 250,000 clones, approximately 84% seen once. The sample was PBMCs or T cells enriched from blood (not recorded which). The receptor set was obtained from a woman aged 40 to 50 with acute COVID-19.

This chain links TRBV29-1 with TRBJ2-2; TRBD2 matches 7 bases. Germline V gene lookup returns CDR1 SQVTM and CDR2 ANQGSEA. The CDR3 sequence is 18 residues long. V shed 1 base, J shed 5 bases, and the junction held 16 bases outside the gene matches. CDR3: CSVEGGLGAGRTTGELFF. The CDR3 nucleotides are TGCAGCGTTGAAGGTGGTCTAGGAGCGGGACGCACAACCGGGGAGCTGTTTTTT.

There are a few counts of this clone. CDR3 sequence reads: CASTNRGMNTEAFF. The CDR3 nucleotides are TGTGCCAGCACTAACAGGGGGATGAACACTGAAGCTTTCTTT. The rearrangement joins TRBV6-5 to TRBJ1-1; 8 nucleotides align to TRBD1. CDR1 is MNHEY and CDR2 is SVGAGI in the germline V gene. The CDR3 has 14 residues. With V trimmed by 7 bases and J by 0 bases, 4 bases remained unmatched.

V gene TRBV2 combines with J gene TRBJ2-1; unclear D gene. Per germline, CDR1 SNHLY and CDR2 FYNNEI. V was clipped by 2 bases and J by 0 bases, with 11 bases between them. This CDR3 has 16 residues. DNA of the CDR3: TGTGCCAGCAGTGAAATTGGCGGAGCCTCCTACAATGAGCAGTTCTTC. The encoded protein is CASSEIGGASYNEQFF. Combining the CDR3 with reference TRBV2 and TRBJ2-1 gives the whole variable domain EPEVTQTPSHQVTQMGQEVILRCVPISNHLYFYWYRQILGQKVEFLVSFYNNEISEKSEIFDDQFSVERPDGSNFTLKIRSTKLEDSAMYFCASSEIGGASYNEQFFGPGTRLTVL.

The chain uses TRBV4-2 and TRBJ2-5; D may be TRBD2 (5 bases). Per germline, CDR1 LGHNA and CDR2 YNFKEQ. The V gene lost 0 bases and the J gene lost 3 bases, with 8 bases spanning the gap. This CDR3 has 14 amino acids. This chain's CDR3 is CASSQEAVEETQYF. CDR3 DNA: TGTGCCAGCAGCCAAGAAGCGGTAGAAGAGACCCAGTACTTC.

This chain connects TRBV5-6 to TRBJ2-3; D is possibly TRBD1 (7 bases). Trimming took off 0 bases at V and 4 bases at J, with 15 bases between the two ends. The germline V gene has CDR1 SGHDT and CDR2 YYEEEE. This CDR3 comprises 16 residues. CDR3 protein: CASSLDRGGLPDTQYF. The CDR3 region has the DNA TGTGCCAGCAGCTTGGACAGGGGAGGACTCCCAGATACGCAGTATTTT.

This clone was detected a few times. The chain employs TRBV11-3 and TRBJ2-7, with D possibly being TRBD1 (6 bases). V was pared by 5 bases and J by 6 bases, with 20 bases between. Germline V gene data show CDR1 as SGHNT and CDR2 as YENEEA. The CDR3 is made up of 15 amino acids. Here the CDR3 DNA reads TGTGCCAGCAGCCCCGGGTGGGGGCGGTTTAGCGAGCAGTACTTC. This gives the protein CASSPGWGRFSEQYF.

This chain connects TRBV6-1 to TRBJ2-1; TRBD2 matches 8 bases. V shed 2 bases, J shed 8 bases, and the junction held 5 bases outside the gene matches. In germline, CDR1 is MNHNS, CDR2 SASEGT. The CDR3 extends over 14 amino acids. The CDR3 sequence: CASSERAGAYEQFF. CDR3 sequence (DNA): TGTGCCAGCAGTGAAAGAGCGGGAGCATATGAGCAGTTCTTC.

This chain connects TRBV7-8 to TRBJ2-1; 8 bases agree with TRBD2. From germline, CDR1 is SGHVS and CDR2 FQNEAQ. CDR3 size: 17 residues. V lost 4 bases, J lost 5 bases, and 13 bases stayed unmatched. CDR3 sequence reads: CASSSPIPGGLHNEQFF. CDR3 nucleotide sequence: TGTGCCAGCAGCTCCCCCATTCCGGGAGGGTTGCACAATGAGCAGTTCTTC.

V and J are TRBV27 and TRBJ2-7, with TRBD2 identical over 7 bases. The CDR3 contains 15 residues. In germline, CDR1 is MNHEY, CDR2 SMNVEV (reference sequence). V was pared by 2 bases and J by 1 base, with 5 bases of the junction left unmatched. The CDR3 protein is CASSLRGVRSYEQYF. The CDR3 DNA is TGTGCCAGCAGTTTACGGGGGGTACGATCCTACGAGCAGTACTTC.

This chain joins TRBV19 and TRBJ2-1; 9 nucleotides agree with TRBD2. Germline CDR1 LNHDA, CDR2 SQIVND (reference sequence). Trimming removed 4 bases from V and 7 bases from J; junction bases left unmatched: 2. The CDR3 covers 13 residues. Here the CDR3 reads CASSKREVNEQFF. CDR3 DNA: TGTGCCAGTAGTAAGCGGGAGGTTAATGAGCAGTTCTTC. Based on the CDR3 plus reference TRBV19 and TRBJ2-1, the full variable domain is DGGITQSPKYLFRKEGQNVTLSCEQNLNHDAMYWYRQDPGQGLRLIYYSQIVNDFQKGDIAEGYSVSREKKESFPLTVTSAQKNPTAFYLCASSKREVNEQFFGPGTRLTVL.

This clone was seen just once. J is TRBJ2-7 and V is TRBV25-1; unclear D gene. Germline values: CDR1 MGHDK, CDR2 SYGVNS. Trimming removed 4 bases at V and 2 bases at J, with 6 bases between. The CDR3 contains 12 residues. The CDR3 here is CASSGGTYEQYF. In DNA, the CDR3 is TGTGCCAGCAGTGGCGGAACCTACGAGCAGTACTTC.

This CDR3 is CASSQGTNTEAFF. The DNA for the CDR3 is TGTGCCAGCAGCCAGGGCACCAACACTGAAGCTTTCTTT. V gene TRBV3-1 (or the pseudogene TRBV3-2) combines with J gene TRBJ1-1; D is unclear. The CDR3 runs to 13 residues. V lost 3 bases and J 2 bases, leaving 7 bases between the germline ends. CDR1 LGHDT and CDR2 YNNKEL come from the germline V gene (reference sequence).

This clone was seen only once. V is TRBV2 and J is TRBJ2-5; 8 positions agree with TRBD1. The CDR3 covers 13 residues. Germline assignment: CDR1 SNHLY and CDR2 FYNNEI. V lost 6 bases and J lost 5; bases outside the gene matches: 5. CDR3: CASSQGALETQYF. The DNA for the CDR3 is TGTGCCAGCAGCCAGGGGGCGTTGGAGACCCAGTACTTC. The full variable domain, rest sourced from reference TRBV2 and TRBJ2-5, is EPEVTQTPSHQVTQMGQEVILRCVPISNHLYFYWYRQILGQKVEFLVSFYNNEISEKSEIFDDQFSVERPDGSNFTLKIRSTKLEDSAMYFCASSQGALETQYFGPGTRLLVL.

The chain couples TRBV23-1 to TRBJ1-1; TRBD1 matches at 7 bases. TRBV23-1 carries the ORF label, with uncertain function. This CDR3 is built from 14 residues. Losses at the gene ends were 4 bases for V and 3 bases for J; bases not matched to a gene: 5. The CDR3 loop reads CASSLYDRDTEAFF. The CDR3 DNA is TGCGCCAGCAGTCTGTATGACAGGGACACTGAAGCTTTCTTT.

The sample holds a few counts of this clone. J is TRBJ1-1 and V is TRBV5-1; D is perhaps TRBD1 (6 bases). Per the germline V gene, CDR1 is SGHRS and CDR2 is YFSETQ. The CDR3 extends over 14 amino acids. Trimming took 1 base from V and 4 from J, leaving 11 bases between them. The CDR3 region is CASSLIVRGTEAFF. CDR3 sequence (DNA): TGCGCCAGCAGCTTGATAGTCAGGGGCACTGAAGCTTTCTTT.

This clone was seen just once. V usage is TRBV25-1 and J usage is TRBJ2-7; D is possibly TRBD2 (6 bases). The CDR3 length is 14 residues. Germline lookup yields CDR1 MGHDK and CDR2 SYGVNS. V was trimmed by 4 bases and J by 5 bases, leaving 15 bases between them. The CDR3 here is CASSVGGFSHEQYF. CDR3 nucleotide sequence: TGTGCCAGCAGTGTTGGAGGGTTTTCCCACGAGCAGTACTTC.

The chain's CDR3 is CASSTFPGTNYEQYF. As DNA, the CDR3 is TGTGCCAGCAGTACATTCCCCGGGACAAACTACGAGCAGTACTTC. V is TRBV25-1 and J is TRBJ2-7; weak D call: TRBD1 (6 bases). Germline-derived CDR1 and CDR2 are MGHDK and SYGVNS. This CDR3 contains 15 residues. V lost 5 bases to trimming and J lost 3 bases, with 17 bases between them.

This clone was counted a single time. This chain uses TRBV24-1 with TRBJ1-5; D not certain. Germline assignment: CDR1 KGHDR and CDR2 SFDVKD. V was cut by 6 bases and J by 4 bases, with 9 bases left in between. The CDR3 is 13 residues long. The CDR3 loop is CATSLGRNQPQHF. CDR3 nucleotides: TGTGCCACCAGTCTTGGGCGAAATCAGCCCCAGCATTTT.

This chain links TRBV11-3 with TRBJ1-3, with 8 nucleotides matching TRBD1. V lost 5 bases, J lost 4 bases, and 16 bases stayed unmatched. The CDR3 extends over 18 amino acids. The germline V gene has CDR1 SGHNT and CDR2 YENEEA. The DNA of the CDR3 is TGTGCCAGCAGCGGGGGCCGGACAGGGAGTCAGCTGGGAAACACCATATATTTT. Translated: CASSGGRTGSQLGNTIYF. The complete variable domain, with remaining parts taken from reference TRBV11-3 and TRBJ1-3, reads EAGVVQSPRYKIIEKKQPVAFWCNPISGHNTLYWYLQNLGQGPELLIRYENEEAVDDSQLPKDRFSAERLKGVDSTLKIQPAELGDSAVYLCASSGGRTGSQLGNTIYFGEGSWLTVV.

The chain carries TRBV6-5 and TRBJ1-5; 7 positions match TRBD1. V shed 8 bases and J 1 base; nucleotides not matched to a gene: 8. Per the germline V gene, CDR1 is MNHEY and CDR2 is SVGAGI. The CDR3 has 15 residues. CDR3 bases: TGTGCCAGCCGACCAGGGGGTGGAAGCAATCAGCCCCAGCATTTT. Its protein is CASRPGGGSNQPQHF.

The chain employs TRBV2 and TRBJ2-7; possibly TRBD1 for D (5 bases). V lost 7 bases, J lost 2 bases, and 24 bases lay in between. The CDR3 covers 17 residues. Germline CDR1 reads SNHLY; CDR2 reads FYNNEI. The CDR3 DNA reads as TGTGCCAGCATTGAGTTTCCCCTTTCCAGGGTCACCTACGAGCAGTACTTC. It yields the protein CASIEFPLSRVTYEQYF.

V and J are TRBV27 and TRBJ2-2; no definite D call. V gave up 5 bases and J gave up 5 bases, with 9 bases separating them. CDR1 and CDR2 from the germline V gene are MNHEY and SMNVEV (reference sequence). The CDR3 sequence is 13 residues long. The CDR3 DNA sequence: TGTGCCAGCAGTACCCTCGGTACCGGGGAGCTGTTTTTT. It encodes CASSTLGTGELFF.

This clone was seen a few times. This sequence joins TRBV2 and TRBJ2-7; TRBD2 matches 14 bases. V trimming: 4 bases; J trimming: 4 bases; junction bases outside the gene matches: 3. This CDR3 is built from 15 residues. Germline V gene sequence: CDR1 SNHLY, CDR2 FYNNEI. The CDR3 region has the DNA TGTGCCAGCAGTGGCGGACTAGCGGGAGGATACGAGCAGTACTTC. It is translated as CASSGGLAGGYEQYF.